The table lists the clone carrying this T cell receptor (beta chain) with a few counts. Its antigen is as yet unknown. MiXCR, applied by TCRdb to the multiplex PCR reads, yields one record per CDR3 protein. This sample has approximately 190,000 distinct CDR3 sequences; roughly 31% occur once, and the top ten carry roughly 4.3%. Trimming took off 2 bases at V and 1 base at J, with 15 bases between the two ends. The germline CDR1 and CDR2 sequences are MNHEY and SVGAGI. The CDR3 extends over 17 amino acids. The data are from a study of breast tumors, draining lymph nodes, adjacent tissues. Study-wide points: Tumor repertoires ranked between lymph nodes and nontumor tissue in diversity, with V and J gene preferences. Data fit most tumor T cells coming from lymph node, expanding in tumor. Data only fit, rather than demonstrated, lymph node origin of most tumor T cells. Tumor and nontumor repertoires were significantly more similar in luminal-like than in basal-like breast cancer.

Breast cancer patients provided tissue from their axillary draining lymph nodes. Sequencing was carried out using axillary lymph node tissue. This clonotype was sampled from a female donor with breast cancer. Some clones in this sample may be carry-over from other donors' samples. J is TRBJ1-5 and V is TRBV6-5; D not resolved. The CDR3 DNA sequence: TGTGCCAGCAGTTACGAGCAGGACCTACCCAGCAATCAGCCCCAGCATTTT. Amino acid sequence: CASSYEQDLPSNQPQHF.